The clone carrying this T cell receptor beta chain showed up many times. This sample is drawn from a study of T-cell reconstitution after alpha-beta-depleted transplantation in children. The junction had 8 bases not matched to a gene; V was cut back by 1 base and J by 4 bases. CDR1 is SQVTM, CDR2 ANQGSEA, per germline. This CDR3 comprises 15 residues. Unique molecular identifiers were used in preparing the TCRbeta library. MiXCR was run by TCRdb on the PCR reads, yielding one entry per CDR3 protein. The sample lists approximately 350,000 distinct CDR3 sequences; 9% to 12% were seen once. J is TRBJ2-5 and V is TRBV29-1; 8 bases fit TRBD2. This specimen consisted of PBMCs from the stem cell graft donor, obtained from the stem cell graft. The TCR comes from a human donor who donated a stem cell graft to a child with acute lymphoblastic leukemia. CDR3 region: CSVEGEGLAVETQYF. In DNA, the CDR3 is TGCAGCGTTGAAGGGGAAGGACTAGCAGTAGAGACCCAGTACTTC.